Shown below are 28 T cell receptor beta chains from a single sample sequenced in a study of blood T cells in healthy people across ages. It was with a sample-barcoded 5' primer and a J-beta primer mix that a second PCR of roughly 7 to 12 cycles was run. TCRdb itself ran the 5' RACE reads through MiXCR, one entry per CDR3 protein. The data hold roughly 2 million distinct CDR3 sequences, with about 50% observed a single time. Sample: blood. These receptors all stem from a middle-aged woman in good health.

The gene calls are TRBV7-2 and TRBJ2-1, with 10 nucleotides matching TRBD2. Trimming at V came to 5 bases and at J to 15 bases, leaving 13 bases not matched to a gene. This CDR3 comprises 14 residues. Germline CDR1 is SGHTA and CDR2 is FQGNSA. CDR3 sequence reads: CASSPSWLAGEPFF. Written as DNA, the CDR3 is TGTGCCAGCAGCCCATCCTGGCTAGCGGGGGAACCGTTCTTC.

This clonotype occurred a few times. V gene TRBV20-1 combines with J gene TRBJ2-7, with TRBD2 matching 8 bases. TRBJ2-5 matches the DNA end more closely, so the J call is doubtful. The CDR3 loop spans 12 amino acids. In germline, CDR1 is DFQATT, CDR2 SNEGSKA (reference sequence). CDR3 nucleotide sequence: TGCAGTGAAATAGGCGGGGGGGAGACCCAGTACTTC. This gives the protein CSEIGGGETQYF.

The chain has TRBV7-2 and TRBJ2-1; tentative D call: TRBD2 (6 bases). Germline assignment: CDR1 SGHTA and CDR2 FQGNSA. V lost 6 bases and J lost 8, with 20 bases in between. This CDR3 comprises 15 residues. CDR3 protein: CASSMTGGALDEQFF. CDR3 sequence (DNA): TGTGCCAGCAGTATGACTGGCGGGGCCCTCGATGAGCAGTTCTTC. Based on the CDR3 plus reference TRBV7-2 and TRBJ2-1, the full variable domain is GAGVSQSPSNKVTEKGKDVELRCDPISGHTALYWYRQSLGQGLEFLIYFQGNSAPDKSGLPSDRFSAERTGGSVSTLTIQRTQQEDSAVYLCASSMTGGALDEQFFGPGTRLTVL.

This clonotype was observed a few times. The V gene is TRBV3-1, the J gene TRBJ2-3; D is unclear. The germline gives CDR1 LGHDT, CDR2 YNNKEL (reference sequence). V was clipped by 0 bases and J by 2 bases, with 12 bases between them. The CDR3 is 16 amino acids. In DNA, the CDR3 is TGTGCCAGCAGCCAAGACATACAGCAATTCACAGATACGCAGTATTTT. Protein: CASSQDIQQFTDTQYF.

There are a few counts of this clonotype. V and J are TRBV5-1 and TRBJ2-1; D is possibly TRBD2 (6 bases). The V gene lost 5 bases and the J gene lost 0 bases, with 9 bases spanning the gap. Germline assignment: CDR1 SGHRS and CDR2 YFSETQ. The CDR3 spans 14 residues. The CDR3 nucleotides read TGCGCCAGCAGAGCGGGCAACTCCTACAATGAGCAGTTCTTC. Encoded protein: CASRAGNSYNEQFF.

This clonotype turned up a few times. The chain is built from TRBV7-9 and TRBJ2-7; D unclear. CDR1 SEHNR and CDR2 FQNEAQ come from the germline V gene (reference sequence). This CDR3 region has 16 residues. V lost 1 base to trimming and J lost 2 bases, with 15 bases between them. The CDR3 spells CASSLEIGEETYEQYF. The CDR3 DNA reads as TGTGCCAGCAGCTTAGAGATAGGCGAGGAGACCTACGAGCAGTACTTC.

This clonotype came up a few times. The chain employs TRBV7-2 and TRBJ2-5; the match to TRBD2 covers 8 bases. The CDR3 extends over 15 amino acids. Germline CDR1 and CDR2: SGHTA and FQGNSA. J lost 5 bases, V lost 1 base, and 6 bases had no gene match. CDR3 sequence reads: CASSLVRSGGETQYF. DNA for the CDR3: TGTGCCAGCAGCTTAGTTAGGTCGGGGGGGGAGACCCAGTACTTC. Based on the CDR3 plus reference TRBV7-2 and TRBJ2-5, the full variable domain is GAGVSQSPSNKVTEKGKDVELRCDPISGHTALYWYRQSLGQGLEFLIYFQGNSAPDKSGLPSDRFSAERTGGSVSTLTIQRTQQEDSAVYLCASSLVRSGGETQYFGPGTRLLVL.

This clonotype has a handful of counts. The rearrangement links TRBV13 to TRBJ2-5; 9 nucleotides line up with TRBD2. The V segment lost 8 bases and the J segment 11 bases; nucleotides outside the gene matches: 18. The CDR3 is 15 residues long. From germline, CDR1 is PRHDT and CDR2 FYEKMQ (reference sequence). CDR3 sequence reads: CASGSSGLAGTLQYF. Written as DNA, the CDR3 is TGTGCCAGCGGTTCTTCGGGGCTAGCGGGAACCCTGCAGTACTTC.

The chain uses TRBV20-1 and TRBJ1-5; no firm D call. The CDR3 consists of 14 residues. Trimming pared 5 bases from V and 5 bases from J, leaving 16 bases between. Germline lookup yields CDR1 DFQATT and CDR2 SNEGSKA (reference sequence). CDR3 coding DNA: TGCAGTGCTCGCCCTAGGACTGGGGATCAGCCCCAGCATTTT. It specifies CSARPRTGDQPQHF.

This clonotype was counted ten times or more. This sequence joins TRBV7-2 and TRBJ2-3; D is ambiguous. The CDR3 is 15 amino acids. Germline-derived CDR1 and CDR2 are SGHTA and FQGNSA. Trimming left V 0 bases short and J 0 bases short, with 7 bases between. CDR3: CASSLAPGSTDTQYF. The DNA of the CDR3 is TGTGCCAGCAGCTTAGCTCCGGGCAGCACAGATACGCAGTATTTT.

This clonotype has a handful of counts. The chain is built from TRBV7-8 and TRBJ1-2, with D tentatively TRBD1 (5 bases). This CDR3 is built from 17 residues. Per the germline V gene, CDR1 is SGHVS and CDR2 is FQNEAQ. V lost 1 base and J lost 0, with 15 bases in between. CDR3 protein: CASSLGARANSNYGYTF. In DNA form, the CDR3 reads TGTGCCAGCAGCTTAGGGGCCAGGGCGAATTCTAACTATGGCTACACCTTC.

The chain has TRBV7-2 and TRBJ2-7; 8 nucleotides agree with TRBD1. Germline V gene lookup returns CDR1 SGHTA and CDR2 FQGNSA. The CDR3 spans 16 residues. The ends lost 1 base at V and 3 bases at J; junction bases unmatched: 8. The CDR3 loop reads CASSLVGAGTGYEQYF. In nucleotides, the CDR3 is TGTGCCAGCAGCTTAGTGGGGGCCGGGACAGGCTACGAGCAGTACTTC.

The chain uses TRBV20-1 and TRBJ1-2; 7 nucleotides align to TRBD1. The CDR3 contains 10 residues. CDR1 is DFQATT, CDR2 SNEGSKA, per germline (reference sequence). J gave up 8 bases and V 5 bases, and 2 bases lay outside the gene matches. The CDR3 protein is CSAAGGGYTF. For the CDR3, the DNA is TGCAGTGCTGCAGGGGGAGGCTACACCTTC.

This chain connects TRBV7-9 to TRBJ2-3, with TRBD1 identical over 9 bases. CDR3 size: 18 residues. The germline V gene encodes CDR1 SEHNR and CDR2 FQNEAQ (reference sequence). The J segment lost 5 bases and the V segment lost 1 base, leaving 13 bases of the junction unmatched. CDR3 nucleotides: TGTGCCAGCAGCTTAGTTTGGTCTCGGGACAGGGCGGTAGATACGCAGTATTTT. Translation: CASSLVWSRDRAVDTQYF.

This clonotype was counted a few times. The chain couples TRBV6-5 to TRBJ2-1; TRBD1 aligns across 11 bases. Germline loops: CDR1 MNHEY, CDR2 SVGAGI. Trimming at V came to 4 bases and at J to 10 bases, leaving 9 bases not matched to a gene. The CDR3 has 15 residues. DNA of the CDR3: TGTGCCAGCAGTTTTCCCGGGACAGGGGGATTAGAGCAGTTCTTC. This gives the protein CASSFPGTGGLEQFF.

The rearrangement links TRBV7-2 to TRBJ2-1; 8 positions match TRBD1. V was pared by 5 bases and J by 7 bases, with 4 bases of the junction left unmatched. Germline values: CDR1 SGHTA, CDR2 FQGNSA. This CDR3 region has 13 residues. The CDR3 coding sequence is TGTGCCAGCAGCGGGCGACAGGGGAATGAGCAGTTCTTC. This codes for CASSGRQGNEQFF.

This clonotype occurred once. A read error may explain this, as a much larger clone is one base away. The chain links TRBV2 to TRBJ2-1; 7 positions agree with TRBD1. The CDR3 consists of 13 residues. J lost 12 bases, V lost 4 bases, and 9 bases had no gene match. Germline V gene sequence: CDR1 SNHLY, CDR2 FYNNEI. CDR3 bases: TGTGCCAGCAGTGGACAGGGTAGTCCTGGGCAGTTCTTC. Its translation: CASSGQGSPGQFF.

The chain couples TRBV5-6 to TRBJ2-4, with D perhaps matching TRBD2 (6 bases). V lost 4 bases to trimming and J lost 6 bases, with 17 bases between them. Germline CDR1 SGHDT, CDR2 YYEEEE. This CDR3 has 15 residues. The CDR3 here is CASSPLTGLLNIQYF. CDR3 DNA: TGTGCCAGCAGCCCCCTGACGGGACTCCTAAACATTCAGTACTTC. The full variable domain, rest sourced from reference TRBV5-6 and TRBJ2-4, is DAGVTQSPTHLIKTRGQQVTLRCSPKSGHDTVSWYQQALGQGPQFIFQYYEEEERQRGNFPDRFSGHQFPNYSSELNVNALLLGDSALYLCASSPLTGLLNIQYFGAGTRLSVL.

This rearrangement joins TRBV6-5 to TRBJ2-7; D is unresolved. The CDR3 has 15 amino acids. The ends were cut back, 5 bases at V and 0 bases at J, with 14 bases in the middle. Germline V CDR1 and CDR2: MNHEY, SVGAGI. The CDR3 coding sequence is TGTGCCAGCAGTCACGCCCGGTTAAGCTCCTACGAGCAGTACTTC. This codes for CASSHARLSSYEQYF.

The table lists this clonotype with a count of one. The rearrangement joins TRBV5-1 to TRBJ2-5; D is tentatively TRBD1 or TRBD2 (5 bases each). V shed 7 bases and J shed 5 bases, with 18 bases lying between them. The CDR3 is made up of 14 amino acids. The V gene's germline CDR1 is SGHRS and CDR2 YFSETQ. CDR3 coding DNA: TGCGCCAGCTTTCAGGGAGTAGGAAGGGAGACCCAGTACTTC. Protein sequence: CASFQGVGRETQYF. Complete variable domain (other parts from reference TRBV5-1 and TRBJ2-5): KAGVTQTPRYLIKTRGQQVTLSCSPISGHRSVSWYQQTPGQGLQFLFEYFSETQRNKGNFPGRFSGRQFSNSRSEMNVSTLELGDSALYLCASFQGVGRETQYFGPGTRLLVL.

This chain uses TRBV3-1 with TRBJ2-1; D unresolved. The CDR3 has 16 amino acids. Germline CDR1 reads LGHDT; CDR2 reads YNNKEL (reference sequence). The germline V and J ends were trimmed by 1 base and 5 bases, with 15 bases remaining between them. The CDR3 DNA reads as TGTGCCAGCAGCCAAGGAGCCCCGGGTTACGACAATGAGCAGTTCTTC. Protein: CASSQGAPGYDNEQFF.

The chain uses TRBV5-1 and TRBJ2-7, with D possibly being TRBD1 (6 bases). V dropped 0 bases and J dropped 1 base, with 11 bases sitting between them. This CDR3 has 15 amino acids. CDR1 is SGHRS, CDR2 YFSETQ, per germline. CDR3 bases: TGCGCCAGCAGCTTGGCCGCCGGACAGTCCTACGAGCAGTACTTC. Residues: CASSLAAGQSYEQYF.

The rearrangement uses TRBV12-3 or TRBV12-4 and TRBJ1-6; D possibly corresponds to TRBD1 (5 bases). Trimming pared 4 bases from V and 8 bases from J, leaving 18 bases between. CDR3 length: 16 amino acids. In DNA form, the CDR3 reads TGTGCCAGCAGTTCCCCGGGGCGGGAGGTTGATTCACCCCTCCACTTT. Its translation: CASSSPGREVDSPLHF.

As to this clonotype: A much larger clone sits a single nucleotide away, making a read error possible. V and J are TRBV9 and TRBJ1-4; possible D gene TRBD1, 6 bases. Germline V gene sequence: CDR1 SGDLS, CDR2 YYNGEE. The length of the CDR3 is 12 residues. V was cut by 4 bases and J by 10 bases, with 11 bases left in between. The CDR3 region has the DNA TGTGCCAGCAGCCCCGGAGGGGGAAAACTGTTTTTT. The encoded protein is CASSPGGGKLFF.

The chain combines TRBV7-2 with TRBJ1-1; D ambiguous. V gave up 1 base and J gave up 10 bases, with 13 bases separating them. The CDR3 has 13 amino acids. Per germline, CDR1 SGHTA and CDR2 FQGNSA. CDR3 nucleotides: TGTGCCAGCAGCTTAGAACGGTCCCGGGGAGCTTTCTTT. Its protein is CASSLERSRGAFF.

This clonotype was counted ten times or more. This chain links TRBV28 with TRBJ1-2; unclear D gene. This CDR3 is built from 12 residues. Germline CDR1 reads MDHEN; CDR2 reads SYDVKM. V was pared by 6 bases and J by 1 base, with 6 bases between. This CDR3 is CASSLVNYGYTF. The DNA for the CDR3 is TGTGCCAGCAGCTTAGTTAACTATGGCTACACCTTC.

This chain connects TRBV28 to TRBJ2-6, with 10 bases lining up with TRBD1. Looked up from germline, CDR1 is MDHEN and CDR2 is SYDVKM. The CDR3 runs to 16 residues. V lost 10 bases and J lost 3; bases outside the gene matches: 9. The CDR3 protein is CATMRTGGYGANVLTF. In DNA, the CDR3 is TGTGCCACCATGAGGACAGGGGGGTATGGGGCCAACGTCCTGACTTTC.

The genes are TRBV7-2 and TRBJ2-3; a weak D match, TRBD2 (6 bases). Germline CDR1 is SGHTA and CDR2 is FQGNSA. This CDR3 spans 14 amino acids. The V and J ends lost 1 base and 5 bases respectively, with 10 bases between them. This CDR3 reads CASSLGGTLDTQYF. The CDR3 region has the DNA TGTGCCAGCAGCTTAGGCGGGACCCTAGATACGCAGTATTTT.